This T cell receptor beta chain stems from a study of blood T cells in healthy people across ages (dated by TCRdb to between 2015 and 2017). Regarding the research as a whole: Template switching captured roughly one uniquely barcoded TCR beta cDNA molecule per two T cells in model experiments. Age-related changes in TCR beta repertoire diversity were measured in the study by deep sequencing normalized with unique cDNA molecular identifiers. Donors were grouped into four age groups: young (average approximately 15 years), middle-aged (roughly 38), aged (62) and long-lived (82). Donors of different ages were randomly distributed across sequencing lanes to avoid experimental bias. Using the same blood draw, the study looked at two additional independent replicas of 1 million unique cDNA reads for two donors, one aged 18 to 29 and the other aged 80 or older.

Library construction relied on 5' RACE. Sequencing used an Illumina HiSeq 2500. A second about 6 to 11 cycle PCR used a sample-barcoded 5' primer and a J-beta primer mix. Each TCR beta cDNA molecule received a unique molecular identifier from a template-switch 5' adaptor carrying 12 random nucleotides. Each sample yielded at least 2.5 million CDR3-containing paired-end reads. First-strand cDNA synthesis was performed from all RNA using the Mint cDNA synthesis kit, with priming by a TRBC-specific oligonucleotide. After uracil-DNA glycosylase treatment, a first 18-cycle PCR used universal primers M1SS and BC2_uni_R on all cDNA. Concerning the study's data processing: For normalization, 1 million high-quality reads were randomly selected from each sample, with every read carrying a distinct molecular identifier. Instead of being binned into consensus sequences, reads that shared molecular identifiers were thrown out. MiTCR, run with a Q25 quality threshold and the strictest error-elimination algorithm, handled CDR3 identification, clonotype clustering and error correction. A nonparametric unseen species model using Euler transformation provided a lower-bound estimate of total TCR beta diversity. TCRdb reprocessing: public reads trimmed at Q25 with fastp, clones called with MiXCR, in-frame beta chains kept. Each CDR3 protein appears once, grouped with its most common genes and DNA. The V and J calls, along with clone size, are taken from TCRdb and not from the paper's own processing. This sample holds 550,000 to 800,000 distinct CDR3 sequences; 20% to 25% were observed only once. Of the sample, 3.6% is held by the ten largest clones.

On this clonotype itself: No antigen is known for it. Base-call qualities are not available, and no considerably larger clone is one nucleotide away.

Overall study outcomes, separate from this receptor: Because donor CMV infection status was unknown, age-related changes in expanded clonotypes were potentially confounded. Estimates of total diversity from one million sequenced T cells were regarded as lower bounds and underestimates. Observed TCR beta diversity correlated strongly with the percentage of naive T cells measured by flow cytometry. Observed TCR beta diversity per million T cells fell roughly linearly with age, and a significant reduction was already apparent by age around 40. Because profiling used bulk unsorted PBMCs, naive and antigen-experienced compartments could not be compared conclusively. The long-lived group showed more naive CD4+ T cells, fewer expanded clones and increased TCR diversity than the aged group, suggesting age selection.

The roughly 42 donors, aged 6 to 90 years, were systemically healthy Caucasian individuals from Russia. About 9.8 milliliters of peripheral blood were drawn from each donor into EDTA-treated Vacutainer tubes. Ficoll-Paque density-gradient centrifugation was used to isolate PBMCs, with at least 6.5 million obtained per sample. Trizol reagent was used to extract total RNA from the PBMCs, yielding at least 5.5 micrograms per sample. For every donor, an aliquot of PBMCs went through flow cytometry to measure the percentages of naive CD45RAhigh/CD27high T cells. Sequencing was carried out using blood. The receptor was isolated from a man in his sixties or seventies in good health.

The CDR3 is CASSQGRGDRPYEQYF. The nucleotides are TGTGCCAGCAGCCAAGGTCGAGGGGACAGACCCTACGAGCAGTACTTC. The receptor chain draws on TRBV14 and TRBJ2-7, with 7 junctional bases fitting TRBD1. The CDR3 goes from the cysteine to the phenylalanine over 16 residues. The CDR3 DNA has 48 bases and is translated from base 1. Based on the germline V gene, the CDR1 and CDR2 sequences are SGHDN and FVKESK. Trimmed from V: 1 base; trimmed from J: 2 bases; junction bases lacking a gene match: 8.